This TCR beta chain came from a study of naive and memory T cell subsets. Whole-study findings and limits: Findings for naive and memory subsets could not be checked against ground truth.

The CDR3 contains 15 residues. V trimming: 6 bases; J trimming: 2 bases; junction bases outside the gene matches: 8. Germline CDR1 MNHNS, CDR2 SASEGT. The table lists this clonotype with many counts. Its antigen remains unidentified. The beta constant-region primer was an equimolar mix of two oligonucleotides covering TRBC1 and TRBC2. Nested alpha and beta constant-region primers with the SP2 primer drove four PCR rounds on ligated cDNA. An oligonucleotide with the SP2 primer and a 12-nucleotide UMI was ligated to the cDNA 3' end. Using its own MiXCR run on the UMI-ligation and nested PCR reads, TCRdb lists one record per CDR3 protein. This table holds roughly 24,000 distinct CDR3 sequences, approximately 8.8% found once.

The rearrangement links TRBV6-1 to TRBJ2-3; 7 bases match TRBD1. Specimen: central memory CD8+ T cells from blood. This clonotype was obtained from a human donor in good health. CDR3 loop: CASSSGQADTDTQYF. CDR3 coding DNA: TGTGCCAGCAGCTCCGGACAGGCGGACACAGATACGCAGTATTTT.